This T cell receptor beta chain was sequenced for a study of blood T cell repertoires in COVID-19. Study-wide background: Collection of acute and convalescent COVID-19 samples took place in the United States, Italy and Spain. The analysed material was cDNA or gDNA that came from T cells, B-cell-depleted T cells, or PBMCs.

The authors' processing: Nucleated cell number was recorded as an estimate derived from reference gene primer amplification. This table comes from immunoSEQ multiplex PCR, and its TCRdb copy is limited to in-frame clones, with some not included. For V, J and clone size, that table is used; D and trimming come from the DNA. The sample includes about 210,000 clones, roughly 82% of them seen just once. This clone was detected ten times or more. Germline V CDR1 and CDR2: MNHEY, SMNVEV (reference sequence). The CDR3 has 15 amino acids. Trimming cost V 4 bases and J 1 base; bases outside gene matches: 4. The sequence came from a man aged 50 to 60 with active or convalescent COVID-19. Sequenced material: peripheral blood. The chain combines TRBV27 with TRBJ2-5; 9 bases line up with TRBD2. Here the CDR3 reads CASSYNSGGQETQYF. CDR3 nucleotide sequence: TGTGCCAGCAGTTATAATAGCGGGGGCCAAGAGACCCAGTACTTC.